This T cell receptor (beta chain) was profiled in a study of cytomegalovirus exposure and HLA in healthy donors. Donors had nominal health at sampling but likely had unrecorded immune exposures. To note about this clone: Its specificity is not known.

Study-level points and caveats: Follow-up analysis seemed to connect common viral pathogens with several of the most significant clusters identified. There were reportedly fewer N-insertions in an Asian-associated ancestry cluster than the approximately 600-donor mean, in a later analysis.

The PCR contained 60 Vbeta and 13 Jbeta primers. Clones were read by immunoSEQ multiplex PCR, and TCRdb kept only the in-frame ones, dropping some. The sample contains roughly 160,000 clones, approximately 73% of which appear only once. This CDR3 contains 15 residues. Germline V lookup: CDR1 SGHRS, CDR2 YFSETQ. Trimming left V 3 bases short and J 2 bases short, with 14 bases between. The chain links TRBV5-1 to TRBJ1-2, with D tentatively TRBD1 (5 bases). The TCR was taken from a woman between 18 and 29 years old in good health and CMV-seropositive. The sample was PBMCs. The CDR3 DNA is TGCGCCAGCAGCTGGGAAGAGGAGGGGAACTATGGCTACACCTTC. Protein product: CASSWEEEGNYGYTF.